This is a list of T cell receptor beta chains from one sample in a study of shared clonotypes between healthy human individuals. Measured with immunoSEQ multiplex PCR; TCRdb has only the in-frame clones, and not every one. The sample includes about 2 million clones, about 95% of them seen just once. The source material was naive CD8+ T cells sorted from blood. The receptors were gathered from a man between 18 and 29 years old in good health. Each CDR3 is given without its conserved first and last residue.

V gene | CDR3 protein
TRBV7-6 | ARTQGASNQPQH
TRBV11-2 | ASSFPGVANYGYT
TRBV7-2 | ASSPTPGGLGELF
TRBV6-6 | ASTDSNGWH
TRBV10-1 | ASSESVAGVSNNEQF
TRBV5-5 | ASSVPGTGRRGYT
TRBV7-9 | ASSLVGGANEKLF
TRBV4-1 | ASSQDRGNTIY
TRBV12-1 | ASSPTDYSAYNEQF
TRBV27 | ASSFEGGTEAF
TRBV7-6 | ASSPGIGLAQETQY
TRBV6-5 | ASSYLESTNEKLF
TRBV13 | ASSERTSGSSYEQY
TRBV7-6 | ASSPEASPSAGANVLT
TRBV4-1 | ASSQEGRGVETQY
TRBV5-6 | ASSLRMYVSNTGELF